A single TCR beta chain is shown here with its context. Its antigen is unknown. The data originate from a study of cytomegalovirus exposure and HLA in healthy donors. The study's findings and limits: Cytomegalovirus association was listed for about 170 TCR beta chains.

Assay used: immunoSEQ multiplex PCR; TCRdb lists only in-frame clones, some missing. The sample comprises around 120,000 clones, roughly 82% of which are singletons, and around 5% rests with the top ten. Germline loops: CDR1 SGHTA, CDR2 FQGNSA. The CDR3 runs 14 residues. Trimming pared 1 base from V and 7 bases from J, leaving 12 bases between. The chain carries TRBV7-2 and TRBJ2-3; D may be TRBD1 (6 bases). This receptor was obtained from a man aged 18-30 years in good health and CMV-seronegative. Sequenced sample: PBMCs. The CDR3 DNA sequence: TGTGCCAGCAGCTTAGGTATAACAGGGCATACGCAGTATTTT. This codes for CASSLGITGHTQYF. Looking up the rest from reference TRBV7-2 and TRBJ2-3 gives the full variable domain: GAGVSQSPSNKVTEKGKDVELRCDPISGHTALYWYRQSLGQGLEFLIYFQGNSAPDKSGLPSDRFSAERTGGSVSTLTIQRTQQEDSAVYLCASSLGITGHTQYFGPGTRLTVL.